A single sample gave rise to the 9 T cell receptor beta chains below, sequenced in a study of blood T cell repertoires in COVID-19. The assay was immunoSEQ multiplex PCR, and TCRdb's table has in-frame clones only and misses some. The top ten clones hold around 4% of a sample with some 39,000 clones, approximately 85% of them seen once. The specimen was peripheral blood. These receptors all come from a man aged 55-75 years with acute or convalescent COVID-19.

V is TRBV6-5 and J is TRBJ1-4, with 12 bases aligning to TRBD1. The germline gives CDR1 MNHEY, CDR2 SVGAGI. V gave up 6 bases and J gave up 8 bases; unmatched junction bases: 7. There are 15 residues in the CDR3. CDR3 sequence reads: CASSPVGTGGEKLFF. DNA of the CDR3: TGTGCCAGCAGCCCGGTGGGGACAGGGGGCGAAAAACTGTTTTTT.

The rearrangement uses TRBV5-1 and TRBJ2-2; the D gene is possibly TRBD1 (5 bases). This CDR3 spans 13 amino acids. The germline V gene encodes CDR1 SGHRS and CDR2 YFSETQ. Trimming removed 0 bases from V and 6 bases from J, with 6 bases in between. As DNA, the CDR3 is TGCGCCAGCAGCTTGGAGGGGTCCGGGGAGCTGTTTTTT. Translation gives CASSLEGSGELFF.

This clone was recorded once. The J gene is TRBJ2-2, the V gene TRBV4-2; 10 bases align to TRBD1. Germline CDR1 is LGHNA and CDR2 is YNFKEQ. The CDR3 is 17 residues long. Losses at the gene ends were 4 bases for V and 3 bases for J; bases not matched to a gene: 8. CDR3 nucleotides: TGTGCCAGCAGCCGTAGCCGGGACAGGGGTTACACCGGGGAGCTGTTTTTT. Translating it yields CASSRSRDRGYTGELFF.

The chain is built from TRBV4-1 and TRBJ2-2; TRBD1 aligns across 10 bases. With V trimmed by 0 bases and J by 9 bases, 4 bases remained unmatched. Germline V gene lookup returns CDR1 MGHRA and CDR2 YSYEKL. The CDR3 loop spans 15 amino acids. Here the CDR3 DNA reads TGCGCCAGCAGCCAAGACGAGACAGGGGGCAGGGAGCTGTTTTTT. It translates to CASSQDETGGRELFF.

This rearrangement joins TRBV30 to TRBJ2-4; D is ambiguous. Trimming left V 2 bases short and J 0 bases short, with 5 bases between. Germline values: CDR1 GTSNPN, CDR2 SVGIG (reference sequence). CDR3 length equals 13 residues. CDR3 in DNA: TGTGCCTGGAGTACAGCAGCCAAAAACATTCAGTACTTC. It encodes CAWSTAAKNIQYF.

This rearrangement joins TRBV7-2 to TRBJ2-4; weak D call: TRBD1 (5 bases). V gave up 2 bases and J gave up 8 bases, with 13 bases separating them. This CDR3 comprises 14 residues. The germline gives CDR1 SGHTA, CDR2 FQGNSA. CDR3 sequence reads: CASSLKGVYDIQYF. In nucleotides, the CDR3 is TGTGCCAGCAGCTTAAAAGGGGTTTATGACATTCAGTACTTC.

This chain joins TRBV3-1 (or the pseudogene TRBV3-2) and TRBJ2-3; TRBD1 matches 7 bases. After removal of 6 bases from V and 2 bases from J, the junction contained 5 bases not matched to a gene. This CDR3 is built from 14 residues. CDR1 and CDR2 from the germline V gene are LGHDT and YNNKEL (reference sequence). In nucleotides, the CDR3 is TGTGCCAGCAGACAGGGGCCCCACACAGATACGCAGTATTTT. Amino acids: CASRQGPHTDTQYF.

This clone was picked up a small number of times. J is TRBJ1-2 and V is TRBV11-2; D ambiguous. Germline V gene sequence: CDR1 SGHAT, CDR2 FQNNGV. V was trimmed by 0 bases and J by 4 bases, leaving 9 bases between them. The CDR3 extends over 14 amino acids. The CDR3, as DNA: TGTGCCAGCAGCTTAGACCCGGTCGCCTATGGCTACACCTTC. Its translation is CASSLDPVAYGYTF.

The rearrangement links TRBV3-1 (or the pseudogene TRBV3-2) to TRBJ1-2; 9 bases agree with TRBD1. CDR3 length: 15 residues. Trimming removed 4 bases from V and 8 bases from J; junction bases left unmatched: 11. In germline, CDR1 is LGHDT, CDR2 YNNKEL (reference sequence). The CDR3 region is CASSPLTGQGEGYTF. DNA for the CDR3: TGTGCCAGCAGCCCCCTAACGGGACAGGGAGAGGGCTACACCTTC.